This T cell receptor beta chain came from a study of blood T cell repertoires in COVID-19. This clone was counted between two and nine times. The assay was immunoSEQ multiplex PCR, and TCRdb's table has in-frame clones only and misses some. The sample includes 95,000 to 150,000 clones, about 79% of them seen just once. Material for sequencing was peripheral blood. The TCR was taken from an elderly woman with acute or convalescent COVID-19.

In DNA form, the CDR3 reads TGTGCCTGGAGGAGAATGGGGGGACCGAACACTGAAGCTTTCTTT. Encoded protein: CAWRRMGGPNTEAFF. This chain joins TRBV30 and TRBJ1-1, with D maybe TRBD1 (5 bases). V lost 3 bases to trimming and J lost 1 base, with 15 bases between them. The CDR3 contains 15 residues. Germline assignment: CDR1 GTSNPN and CDR2 SVGIG (reference sequence).